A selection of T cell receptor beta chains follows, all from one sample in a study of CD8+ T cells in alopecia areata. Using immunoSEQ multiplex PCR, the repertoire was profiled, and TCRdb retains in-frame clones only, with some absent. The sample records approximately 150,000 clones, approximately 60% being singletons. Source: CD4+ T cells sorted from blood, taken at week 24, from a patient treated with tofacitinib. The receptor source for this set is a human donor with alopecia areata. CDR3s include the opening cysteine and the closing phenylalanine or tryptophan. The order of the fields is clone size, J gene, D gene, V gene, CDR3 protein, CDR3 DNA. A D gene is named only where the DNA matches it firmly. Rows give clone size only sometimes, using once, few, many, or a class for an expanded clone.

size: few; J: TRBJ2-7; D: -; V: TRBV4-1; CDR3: CASSQAFGGPYEQYF; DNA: TGCGCCAGCAGCCAAGCTTTCGGGGGGCCCTACGAGCAGTACTTC
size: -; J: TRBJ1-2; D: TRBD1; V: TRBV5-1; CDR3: CASSPDGTVYGYTF; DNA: TGCGCCAGCAGCCCCGACGGGACAGTATATGGCTACACCTTC
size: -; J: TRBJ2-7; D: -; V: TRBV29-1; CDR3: CSVESRDQVYEQYF; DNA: TGCAGCGTTGAAAGCCGGGATCAAGTCTACGAGCAGTACTTC
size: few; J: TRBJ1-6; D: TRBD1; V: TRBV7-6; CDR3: CASSLDRGDNSPLHF; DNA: TGTGCCAGCAGCTTAGACAGGGGAGATAATTCACCCCTCCACTTT
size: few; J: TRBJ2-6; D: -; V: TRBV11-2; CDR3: CASSLEGVGANVLTF; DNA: TGTGCCAGCAGCTTGGAGGGCGTGGGGGCCAACGTCCTGACTTTC
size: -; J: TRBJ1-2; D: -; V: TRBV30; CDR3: CAWKYRYGYTF; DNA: TGTGCCTGGAAGTACCGGTATGGCTACACCTTC
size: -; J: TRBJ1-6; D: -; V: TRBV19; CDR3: CASSMGSNIDSPLHF; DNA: TGTGCCAGTAGTATGGGCAGCAATATTGATTCACCCCTCCACTTT
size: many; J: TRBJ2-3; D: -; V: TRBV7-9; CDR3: CASQLLSGKETDTQYF; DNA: TGTGCCAGCCAGCTTCTCTCAGGGAAGGAAACAGATACGCAGTATTTT
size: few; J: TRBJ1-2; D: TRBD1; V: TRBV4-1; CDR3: CASSQHRGLYGYTF; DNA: TGCGCCAGCAGCCAACACAGGGGGCTGTATGGCTACACCTTC
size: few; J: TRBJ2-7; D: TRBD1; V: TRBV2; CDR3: CASSGDRSEQYF; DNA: TGTGCCAGCAGCGGGGACAGATCCGAGCAGTACTTC
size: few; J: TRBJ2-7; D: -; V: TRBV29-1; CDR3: CSVALRSYEQYF; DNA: TGCAGCGTTGCCCTTCGCAGTTACGAGCAGTACTTC
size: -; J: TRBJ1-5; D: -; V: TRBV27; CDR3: CASSKQTARGHQPQHF; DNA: TGTGCCAGCAGTAAACAGACAGCTAGGGGTCATCAGCCCCAGCATTTT
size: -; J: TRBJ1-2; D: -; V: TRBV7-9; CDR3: CASSFRGSVSHYGYTF; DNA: TGTGCCAGCAGCTTTCGCGGCAGCGTGAGCCACTATGGCTACACCTTC
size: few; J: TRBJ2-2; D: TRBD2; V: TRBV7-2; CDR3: CASSLAGSGTPTGELFF; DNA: TGTGCCAGCAGCTTAGCGGGTAGCGGGACCCCCACCGGGGAGCTGTTTTTT
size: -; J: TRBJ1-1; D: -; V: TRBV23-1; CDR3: CASKRGAYTEAFF; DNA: TGCGCCAGCAAACGGGGGGCTTACACTGAAGCTTTCTTT
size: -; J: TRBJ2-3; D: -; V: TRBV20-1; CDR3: CSVYADTQYF; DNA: TGCAGTGTCTACGCAGATACGCAGTATTTT
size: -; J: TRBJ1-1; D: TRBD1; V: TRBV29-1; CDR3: CSAAQGADTEAFF; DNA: TGCAGCGCGGCACAGGGGGCGGACACTGAAGCTTTCTTT
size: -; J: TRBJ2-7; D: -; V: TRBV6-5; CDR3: CASSYSLSYEQYF; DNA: TGTGCCAGCAGTTACAGCCTAAGCTACGAGCAGTACTTC